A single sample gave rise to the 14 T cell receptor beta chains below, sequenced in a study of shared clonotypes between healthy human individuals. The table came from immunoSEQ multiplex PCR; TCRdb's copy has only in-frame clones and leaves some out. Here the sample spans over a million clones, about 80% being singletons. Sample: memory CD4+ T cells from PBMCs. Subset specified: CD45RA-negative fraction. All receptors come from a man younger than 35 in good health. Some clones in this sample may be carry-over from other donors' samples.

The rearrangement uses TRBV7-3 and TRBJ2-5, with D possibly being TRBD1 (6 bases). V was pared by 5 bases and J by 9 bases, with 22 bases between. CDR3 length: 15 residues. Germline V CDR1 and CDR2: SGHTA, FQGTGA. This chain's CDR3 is CASSLSGVRWDPQYF. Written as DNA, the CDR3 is TGTGCCAGCAGCCTATCAGGGGTTCGGTGGGATCCCCAGTACTTC. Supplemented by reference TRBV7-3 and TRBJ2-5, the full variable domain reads GAGVSQTPSNKVTEKGKYVELRCDPISGHTALYWYRQSLGQGPEFLIYFQGTGAADDSGLPNDRFFAVRPEGSVSTLKIQRTERGDSAVYLCASSLSGVRWDPQYFGPGTRLLVL.

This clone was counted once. The chain's CDR3 is CASSTGLGETQYF. The CDR3 nucleotides are TGTGCCAGCAGTACGGGACTCGGGGAGACCCAGTACTTC. The V call is TRBV7-2, the J call TRBJ2-5; D might be TRBD2 (6 bases). Germline V gene lookup returns CDR1 SGHTA and CDR2 FQGNSA. The CDR3 covers 13 residues. The V end was cut by 6 bases, the J end by 5 bases, with 13 bases between.

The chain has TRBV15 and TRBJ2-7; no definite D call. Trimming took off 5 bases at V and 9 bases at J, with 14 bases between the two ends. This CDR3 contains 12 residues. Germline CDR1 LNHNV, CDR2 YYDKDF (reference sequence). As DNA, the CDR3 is TGTGCCACCAGCCCTGGGGAAAATGGGCAGTACTTC. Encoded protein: CATSPGENGQYF.

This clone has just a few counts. The chain's CDR3 is CASTWTDQPQHF. CDR3 bases: TGTGCCAGCACGTGGACTGATCAGCCCCAGCATTTT. The chain couples TRBV28 to TRBJ1-5; no reliable D call. This CDR3 has 12 residues. The germline V gene has CDR1 MDHEN and CDR2 SYDVKM. The V and J ends lost 7 bases and 5 bases respectively, with 9 bases between them.

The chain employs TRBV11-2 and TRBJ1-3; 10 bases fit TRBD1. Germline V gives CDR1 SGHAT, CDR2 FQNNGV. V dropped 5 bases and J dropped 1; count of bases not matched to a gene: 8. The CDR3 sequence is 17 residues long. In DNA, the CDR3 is TGTGCCAGCAGCCCGAGACAGGGGGCGCAATCTGGAAACACCATATATTTT. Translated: CASSPRQGAQSGNTIYF.

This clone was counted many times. In DNA form, the CDR3 reads TGTGCCAGCGGGGCGGCCAGCAGCACAGATACGCAGTATTTT. Its protein product is CASGAASSTDTQYF. The rearrangement joins TRBV6-5 to TRBJ2-3; possible D gene TRBD1, 5 bases. The germline V gene has CDR1 MNHEY and CDR2 SVGAGI. The CDR3 is 14 amino acids. Trimming removed 8 bases from V and 0 bases from J, with 12 bases in between.

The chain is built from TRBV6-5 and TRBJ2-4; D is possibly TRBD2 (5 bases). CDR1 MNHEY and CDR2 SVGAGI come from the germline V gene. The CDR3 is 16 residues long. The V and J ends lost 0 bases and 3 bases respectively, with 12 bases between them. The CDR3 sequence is CASSYSPGEGKNIQYF. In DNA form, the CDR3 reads TGTGCCAGCAGTTACTCCCCAGGAGAGGGCAAAAACATTCAGTACTTC.

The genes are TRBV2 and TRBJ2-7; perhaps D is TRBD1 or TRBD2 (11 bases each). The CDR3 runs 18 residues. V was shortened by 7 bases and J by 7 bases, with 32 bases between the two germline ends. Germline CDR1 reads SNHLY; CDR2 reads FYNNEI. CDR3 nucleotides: TGTGCCAGCACCGGACAGGGGGCGCGGCTAGCGGGAGGAGGTGAGCAGTACTTC. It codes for CASTGQGARLAGGGEQYF.

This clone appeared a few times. The CDR3 here is CASSYRVHGYTF. CDR3 bases: TGTGCCAGCAGTTACAGGGTTCATGGCTACACCTTC. V gene TRBV28 combines with J gene TRBJ1-2; tentative D call: TRBD1 (6 bases). CDR3 length: 12 residues. Looked up from germline, CDR1 is MDHEN and CDR2 is SYDVKM. V dropped 4 bases and J dropped 6 bases, with 9 bases sitting between them.

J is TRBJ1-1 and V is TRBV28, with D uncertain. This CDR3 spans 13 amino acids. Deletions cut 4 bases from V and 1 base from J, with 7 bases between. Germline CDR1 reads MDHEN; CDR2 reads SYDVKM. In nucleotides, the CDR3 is TGTGCCAGCAGTTCTCAGAGGAACACTGAAGCTTTCTTT. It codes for CASSSQRNTEAFF.

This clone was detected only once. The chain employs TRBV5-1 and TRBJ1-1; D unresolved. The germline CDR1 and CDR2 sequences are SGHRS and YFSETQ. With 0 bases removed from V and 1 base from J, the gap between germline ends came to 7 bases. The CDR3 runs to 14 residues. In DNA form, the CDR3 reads TGCGCCAGCAGCTTGGGGTACGGGAACACTGAAGCTTTCTTT. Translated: CASSLGYGNTEAFF.

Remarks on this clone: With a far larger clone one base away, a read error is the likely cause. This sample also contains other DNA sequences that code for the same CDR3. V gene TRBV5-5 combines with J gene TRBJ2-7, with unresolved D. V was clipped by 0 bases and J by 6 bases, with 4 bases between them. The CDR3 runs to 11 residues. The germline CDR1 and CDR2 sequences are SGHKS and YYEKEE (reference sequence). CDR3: CASSLGAEQYF. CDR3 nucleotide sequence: TGTGCCAGCAGCTTGGGTGCCGAGCAGTACTTC.

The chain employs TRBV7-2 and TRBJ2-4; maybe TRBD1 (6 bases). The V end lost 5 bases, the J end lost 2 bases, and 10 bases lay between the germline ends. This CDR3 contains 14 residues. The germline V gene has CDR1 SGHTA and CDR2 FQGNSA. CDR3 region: CASSPGTTKNIQYF. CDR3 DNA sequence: TGTGCCAGCAGCCCTGGGACAACCAAAAACATTCAGTACTTC.

The CDR3 loop is CASSPVTGNPGNTIYF. The DNA of the CDR3 is TGTGCCAGCAGCCCCGTTACAGGGAATCCTGGAAACACCATATATTTT. The chain couples TRBV11-2 to TRBJ1-3, with D possibly being TRBD1 (6 bases). The V gene's germline CDR1 is SGHAT and CDR2 FQNNGV. Trimming cost V 5 bases and J 2 bases, with 16 bases left between them. The CDR3 has 16 residues.